This T cell receptor beta chain comes out of a study of CD8+ T cells in alopecia areata. Comment on this clone: Its antigen is unknown.

Overall study results and limits: Unlike in mice, where it was clearer, TCR sharing across patients was less clear, possibly HLA-related. Many expanded lesional clones remained in scalp and blood on tofacitinib. Scalp clonality and expanded CD8+ clones among the top 100 fell significantly with tofacitinib.

The treatment: oral pan-JAK inhibitor, 5-10 mg twice daily. Alopecia areata patients gave lesional scalp punch biopsies and peripheral blood samples. Reverse transcribed after extraction, RNA yielded cDNA as the sequencing template. Clones were sequenced by immunoSEQ multiplex PCR, and TCRdb holds only the in-frame ones, with some missing. The sample comprises 90,000 to 150,000 clones, around 56% of which are singletons, and about 0.5% rests with the top ten. This clonotype originated in a human donor with alopecia areata. The starting material was CD4+ T cells sorted from blood, obtained at week 4, from a patient treated with tofacitinib.

CDR3 sequence reads: CASSDTGSKETQYF. CDR3 sequence (DNA): TGTGCCAGCAGTGACACCGGATCCAAAGAGACCCAGTACTTC. This chain links TRBV25-1 with TRBJ2-5; D is undetermined. Trimming cost V 3 bases and J 3 bases, with 11 bases left between them. The CDR3 runs to 14 residues. Germline loops: CDR1 MGHDK, CDR2 SYGVNS.